These 27 T cell receptor beta chains share one sample of origin, sequenced in a study of control samples from healthy donors and cancer patients. Profiled with immunoSEQ multiplex PCR; TCRdb holds only in-frame clones, not every one. Among 150,000 to 180,000 clones listed, around 96% were seen once. Sample: blood. The receptors shown here come from a middle-aged man in good health.

This chain connects TRBV7-2 to TRBJ1-1; D not certain. The germline V gene has CDR1 SGHTA and CDR2 FQGNSA. The V end lost 4 bases, the J end lost 2 bases, and 11 bases lay between the germline ends. The CDR3 has 14 amino acids. CDR3 residues: CASSSPSSNTEAFF. The CDR3 region has the DNA TGTGCCAGCAGCTCCCCCTCCAGTAACACTGAAGCTTTCTTT. The full variable domain, with the rest looked up from reference TRBV7-2 and TRBJ1-1, is GAGVSQSPSNKVTEKGKDVELRCDPISGHTALYWYRQSLGQGLEFLIYFQGNSAPDKSGLPSDRFSAERTGGSVSTLTIQRTQQEDSAVYLCASSSPSSNTEAFFGQGTRLTVV.

The gene calls are TRBV30 and TRBJ1-1, with D possibly matching TRBD1 (5 bases). The CDR3 loop spans 15 amino acids. Per germline, CDR1 GTSNPN and CDR2 SVGIG (reference sequence). Trimming stripped 5 bases from V and 1 base from J, with 17 bases between. The CDR3 DNA sequence: TGTGCCTGGGATAGGGGATCGGGGTCGAACACTGAAGCTTTCTTT. Its protein is CAWDRGSGSNTEAFF.

The rearrangement joins TRBV4-1 to TRBJ1-1; no clear D gene. The CDR3 is 14 residues long. The ends were cut back, 6 bases at V and 5 bases at J, with 16 bases in the middle. Germline V CDR1 and CDR2: MGHRA, YSYEKL. CDR3 sequence reads: CASSSPPLGTEAFF. CDR3 DNA: TGCGCCAGCAGTTCCCCCCCCTTGGGGACTGAAGCTTTCTTT.

This sequence joins TRBV27 and TRBJ1-2, with TRBD1 identical over 11 bases. This CDR3 has 15 residues. V lost 7 bases to trimming and J lost 1 base; unmatched junction nucleotides: 5. The germline V gene encodes CDR1 MNHEY and CDR2 SMNVEV (reference sequence). CDR3 loop: CASTRTGGRNYGYTF. The CDR3 DNA reads as TGTGCCAGCACGAGGACAGGGGGCCGTAACTATGGCTACACCTTC.

This clone occurred a few times. This chain connects TRBV7-2 to TRBJ1-1; D not certain. Deletions cut 1 base from V and 1 base from J, with 7 bases between. The V gene's germline CDR1 is SGHTA and CDR2 FQGNSA. The CDR3 loop spans 14 amino acids. CDR3 in DNA: TGTGCCAGCAGCTTAGGCCACTCGAACACTGAAGCTTTCTTT. Its translation is CASSLGHSNTEAFF.

The chain links TRBV5-1 to TRBJ1-1; D remains ambiguous. V was shortened by 2 bases and J by 4 bases, with 12 bases between the two germline ends. The germline gives CDR1 SGHRS, CDR2 YFSETQ. This CDR3 comprises 14 residues. This chain's CDR3 is CASSFGGLGTEAFF. The CDR3 nucleotides read TGCGCCAGCAGCTTTGGCGGGTTGGGCACTGAAGCTTTCTTT. The full variable domain, with the rest looked up from reference TRBV5-1 and TRBJ1-1, is KAGVTQTPRYLIKTRGQQVTLSCSPISGHRSVSWYQQTPGQGLQFLFEYFSETQRNKGNFPGRFSGRQFSNSRSEMNVSTLELGDSALYLCASSFGGLGTEAFFGQGTRLTVV.

The J gene is TRBJ1-2, the V gene TRBV11-2; the D gene is possibly TRBD1 (5 bases). This CDR3 region has 13 residues. Deletions cut 3 bases from V and 8 bases from J, with 13 bases between. The germline V gene encodes CDR1 SGHAT and CDR2 FQNNGV. As DNA, the CDR3 is TGTGCCAGCAGCTTTCTCGACAGCCTCGGCTACACCTTC. It yields the protein CASSFLDSLGYTF.

The chain joins TRBV7-8 to TRBJ1-3; tentatively, D is TRBD1 (5 bases). The V end was cut by 5 bases, the J end by 0 bases, with 11 bases between. This CDR3 has 15 amino acids. The germline V gene encodes CDR1 SGHVS and CDR2 FQNEAQ. The CDR3 DNA sequence: TGTGCCAGCAGCCAGGGCCGGGACTCTGGAAACACCATATATTTT. Amino acid sequence: CASSQGRDSGNTIYF. Complete variable domain (other parts from reference TRBV7-8 and TRBJ1-3): GAGVSQSPRYKVAKRGQDVALRCDPISGHVSLFWYQQALGQGPEFLTYFQNEAQLDKSGLPSDRFFAERPEGSVSTLKIQRTQQEDSAVYLCASSQGRDSGNTIYFGEGSWLTVV.

The chain is built from TRBV5-1 and TRBJ2-7, with 8 bases identical to TRBD1. This CDR3 has 16 residues. The V segment lost 0 bases and the J segment 5 bases; nucleotides outside the gene matches: 10. The germline CDR1 and CDR2 sequences are SGHRS and YFSETQ. The chain's CDR3 is CASSLAYRTGSDEQYF. The CDR3 region has the DNA TGCGCCAGCAGCTTGGCTTATCGGACAGGGTCAGACGAGCAGTACTTC. The whole variable domain, remainder taken from reference TRBV5-1 and TRBJ2-7, is KAGVTQTPRYLIKTRGQQVTLSCSPISGHRSVSWYQQTPGQGLQFLFEYFSETQRNKGNFPGRFSGRQFSNSRSEMNVSTLELGDSALYLCASSLAYRTGSDEQYFGPGTRLTVT.

This CDR3 is CASLGGLTEAFF. The CDR3 nucleotides read TGTGCCAGTCTTGGGGGGTTGACTGAAGCTTTCTTT. The chain joins TRBV12-3 or TRBV12-4 to TRBJ1-1; a weak D match, TRBD1 (5 bases). The ends were cut back, 9 bases at V and 5 bases at J, with 13 bases in the middle. CDR3 length equals 12 residues.

The V gene is TRBV7-8, the J gene TRBJ2-1; TRBD2 matches at 8 bases. V lost 5 bases, J lost 7 bases, and 10 bases stayed unmatched. The CDR3 is 15 amino acids. In germline, CDR1 is SGHVS, CDR2 FQNEAQ. The chain's CDR3 is CASSRERGTYNEQFF. For the CDR3, the DNA is TGTGCCAGCAGCCGAGAGCGGGGGACTTATAATGAGCAGTTCTTC.

This sequence joins TRBV19 and TRBJ2-2; possibly TRBD2 for D (5 bases). Per the germline V gene, CDR1 is LNHDA and CDR2 is SQIVND (reference sequence). The CDR3 contains 13 residues. Between the trimmed V and J ends, which lost 1 base and 7 bases, there was a span of 7 bases. CDR3 region: CASSIARGGELFF. In DNA, the CDR3 is TGTGCCAGTAGTATAGCCCGGGGCGGGGAGCTGTTTTTT.

The V and J genes are TRBV6-5 and TRBJ1-5, with D tentatively TRBD1 (5 bases). Germline values: CDR1 MNHEY, CDR2 SVGAGI. V lost 0 bases to trimming and J lost 4 bases, with 7 bases between them. The CDR3 length is 14 residues. CDR3 loop: CASSYSRVNQPQHF. The CDR3 DNA reads TGTGCCAGCAGTTACTCCAGGGTGAATCAGCCCCAGCATTTT.

The chain uses TRBV28 and TRBJ2-1; TRBD1 aligns across 8 bases. This CDR3 spans 15 amino acids. Germline trimming cut 7 bases from V and 7 bases from J; bases unmatched to any gene: 12. Germline CDR1 and CDR2: MDHEN and SYDVKM. The CDR3 here is CASTPRTGSLNEQFF. The CDR3 region has the DNA TGTGCCAGCACCCCCCGGACAGGGAGCCTGAATGAGCAGTTCTTC.

V usage is TRBV5-1 and J usage is TRBJ2-3; D is possibly TRBD1 or TRBD2 (6 bases each). The germline V and J ends were trimmed by 0 bases and 3 bases, with 14 bases remaining between them. Per the germline V gene, CDR1 is SGHRS and CDR2 is YFSETQ. The CDR3 is 16 amino acids. CDR3 DNA sequence: TGCGCCAGCAGCTTGGAAGGGGGGCGCGTAACAGATACGCAGTATTTT. Amino acid sequence: CASSLEGGRVTDTQYF.

The chain joins TRBV6-6 to TRBJ1-5, with 11 nucleotides matching TRBD1. The CDR3 runs 15 residues. Germline V lookup: CDR1 MNHNY, CDR2 SVGAGI (reference sequence). J lost 0 bases, V lost 5 bases, and 0 bases had no gene match. The CDR3 nucleotides are TGTGCCAGCAGTGGGACAGGGGGTAGCAATCAGCCCCAGCATTTT. Translated: CASSGTGGSNQPQHF.

The chain has TRBV4-1 and TRBJ1-2; D is unclear. V was cut by 4 bases and J by 3 bases, with 15 bases left in between. The CDR3 spans 15 residues. Germline lookup yields CDR1 MGHRA and CDR2 YSYEKL. The CDR3 sequence is CASSPPGPRHYGYTF. The CDR3, as DNA: TGCGCCAGCAGCCCTCCGGGCCCCCGCCACTATGGCTACACCTTC.

The chain has TRBV4-1 and TRBJ1-3, with 7 bases aligning to TRBD1. Germline V CDR1 and CDR2: MGHRA, YSYEKL. The CDR3 sequence is 14 residues long. With V trimmed by 4 bases and J by 2 bases, 2 bases remained unmatched. CDR3 sequence (DNA): TGCGCCAGCAGCCTCGGGACAGCTGGAAACACCATATATTTT. The encoded protein is CASSLGTAGNTIYF.

The rearrangement uses TRBV19 and TRBJ2-2; no clear D. This CDR3 region has 14 residues. Germline assignment: CDR1 LNHDA and CDR2 SQIVND (reference sequence). V lost 3 bases, J lost 5 bases, and 10 bases lay in between. The DNA of the CDR3 is TGTGCCAGTAGTATGGCAACCGGGACCGGGGAGCTGTTTTTT. Its translation is CASSMATGTGELFF.

This clone appeared a single time. V is TRBV7-9 and J is TRBJ1-4, with a tentative D call TRBD1 (5 bases). This CDR3 comprises 13 residues. Trimming left V 5 bases short and J 4 bases short, with 8 bases between. Germline V lookup: CDR1 SEHNR, CDR2 FQNEAQ (reference sequence). Here the CDR3 reads CASSGTGNEKLFF. CDR3 coding DNA: TGTGCCAGCAGCGGGACGGGTAATGAAAAACTGTTTTTT.

This rearrangement joins TRBV5-1 to TRBJ2-2; no firm D call. Trimming left V 0 bases short and J 3 bases short, with 6 bases between. CDR3 length: 14 amino acids. CDR1 is SGHRS and CDR2 is YFSETQ in the germline V gene. The CDR3 region has the DNA TGCGCCAGCAGCTTGGCTGCGTACACCGGGGAGCTGTTTTTT. It encodes CASSLAAYTGELFF.

The chain has TRBV9 and TRBJ1-1, with D unresolved. Germline V lookup: CDR1 SGDLS, CDR2 YYNGEE. The CDR3 extends over 16 amino acids. V was shortened by 0 bases and J by 1 base, with 13 bases between the two germline ends. For the CDR3, the DNA is TGTGCCAGCAGCGTAGGGAGCCTCCGGGGGAACACTGAAGCTTTCTTT. Residues: CASSVGSLRGNTEAFF.

The genes are TRBV6-5 and TRBJ1-2; TRBD1 might be the D (6 bases). The length of the CDR3 is 14 residues. The V end was cut by 8 bases, the J end by 7 bases, with 20 bases between. Germline V gene data show CDR1 as MNHEY and CDR2 as SVGAGI. Here the CDR3 reads CASHATTGVGGYTF. CDR3 nucleotides: TGTGCCAGCCACGCCACGACAGGAGTAGGTGGCTACACCTTC.

The chain carries TRBV5-4 and TRBJ1-2; no clear D. This CDR3 contains 16 residues. Germline V gene sequence: CDR1 SGHNT, CDR2 YYREEE (reference sequence). The V gene lost 3 bases and the J gene lost 0 bases, with 15 bases spanning the gap. The CDR3 region has the DNA TGTGCCAGCAGCTCGGACTGGTACAAAGCTAACTATGGCTACACCTTC. Encoded protein: CASSSDWYKANYGYTF.

In regard to this clone: An end of the junction does not agree with germline; a read error may underlie this. V gene TRBV3-1 (or the pseudogene TRBV3-2) combines with J gene TRBJ1-3, with D possibly TRBD1 on 5 matching bases. Germline V gives CDR1 LGHDT, CDR2 YNNKEL (reference sequence). CDR3 size: 15 residues. The DNA for the CDR3 is TGTACCAGCAGCCAAAGACAGAGCTCTGGAAACACCATATATTTT. Protein sequence: CTSSQRQSSGNTIYF.

The chain has TRBV11-2 and TRBJ2-3; a weak D match, TRBD2 (6 bases). The V and J ends lost 5 bases and 1 base respectively, with 16 bases between them. CDR3 length: 16 residues. CDR1 and CDR2 (germline): SGHAT, FQNNGV. CDR3 DNA: TGTGCCAGCAGCCAAAGCCTCGGGGAGGGCACAGATACGCAGTATTTT. This codes for CASSQSLGEGTDTQYF.

Comment on this clone: This sample also contains other DNA sequences that code for the same CDR3. This chain links TRBV27 with TRBJ1-3, with a possible D match to TRBD1 (5 bases). This CDR3 is 14 amino acids long. Per germline, CDR1 MNHEY and CDR2 SMNVEV (reference sequence). V gave up 6 bases and J gave up 0 bases, with 9 bases separating them. DNA for the CDR3: TGTGCCAGCAGCACCGGGGGCTCTGGAAACACCATATATTTT. Its translation is CASSTGGSGNTIYF.